This TCR beta chain was profiled in a study of blood T cell repertoires in COVID-19. The V gene's germline CDR1 is SGHTA and CDR2 FQGNSA. Trimming took 5 bases from V and 3 from J, leaving 11 bases between them. This CDR3 has 13 residues. This clone showed up just a few times. The protocol was immunoSEQ multiplex PCR, while the TCRdb copy is restricted to in-frame clones and leaves out a portion. The table has tens of thousands of clones, roughly 92% seen once; the top ten hold approximately 6.2%. The sequenced material came from peripheral blood. The chain couples TRBV7-2 to TRBJ2-7; no clear D. This receptor was obtained from a human donor in a cohort sampled during active COVID-19. This CDR3 reads CASSADWNYEQYF. Here the CDR3 DNA reads TGTGCCAGCAGCGCCGACTGGAACTACGAGCAGTACTTC.